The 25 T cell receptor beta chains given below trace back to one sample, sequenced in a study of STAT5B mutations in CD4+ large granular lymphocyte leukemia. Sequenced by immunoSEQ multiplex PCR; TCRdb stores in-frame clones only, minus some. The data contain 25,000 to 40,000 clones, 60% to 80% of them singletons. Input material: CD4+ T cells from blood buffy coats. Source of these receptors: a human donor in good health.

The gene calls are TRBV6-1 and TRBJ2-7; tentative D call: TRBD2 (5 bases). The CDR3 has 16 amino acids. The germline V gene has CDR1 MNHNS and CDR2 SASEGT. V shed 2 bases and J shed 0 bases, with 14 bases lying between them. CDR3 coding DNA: TGTGCCAGCAGTGAATTTCGGGAAAGGTCCTCCTACGAGCAGTACTTC. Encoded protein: CASSEFRERSSYEQYF.

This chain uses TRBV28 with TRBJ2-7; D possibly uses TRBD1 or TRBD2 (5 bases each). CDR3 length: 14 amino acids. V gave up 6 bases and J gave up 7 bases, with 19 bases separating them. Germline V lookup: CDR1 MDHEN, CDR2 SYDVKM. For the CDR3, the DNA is TGTGCCAGCAGCTCCCATGGGGGATCGCGGGAGCAGTACTTC. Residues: CASSSHGGSREQYF.

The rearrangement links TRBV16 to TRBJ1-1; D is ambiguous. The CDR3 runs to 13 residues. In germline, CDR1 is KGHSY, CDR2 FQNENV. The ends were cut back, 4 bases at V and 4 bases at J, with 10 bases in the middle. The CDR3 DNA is TGTGCCAGCAGCCTAGGGATCACCACTGAAGCTTTCTTT. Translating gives CASSLGITTEAFF. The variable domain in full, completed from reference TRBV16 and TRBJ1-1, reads GEEVAQTPKHLVRGEGQKAKLYCAPIKGHSYVFWYQQVLKNEFKFLISFQNENVFDETGMPKERFSAKCLPNSPCSLEIQATKLEDSAVYFCASSLGITTEAFFGQGTRLTVV.

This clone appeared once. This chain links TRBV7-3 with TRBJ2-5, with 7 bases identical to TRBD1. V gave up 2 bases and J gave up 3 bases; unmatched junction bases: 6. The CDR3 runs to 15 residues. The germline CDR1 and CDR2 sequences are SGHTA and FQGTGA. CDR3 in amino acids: CASSLEGAKEETQYF. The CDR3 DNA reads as TGTGCCAGCAGCTTAGAGGGGGCGAAGGAAGAGACCCAGTACTTC.

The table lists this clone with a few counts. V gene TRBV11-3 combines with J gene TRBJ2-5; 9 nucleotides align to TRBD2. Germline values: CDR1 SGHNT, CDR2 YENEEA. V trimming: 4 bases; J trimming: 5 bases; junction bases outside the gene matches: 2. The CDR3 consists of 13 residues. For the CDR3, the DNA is TGTGCCAGCAGCTCGGGACTAGCTGAGACCCAGTACTTC. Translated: CASSSGLAETQYF. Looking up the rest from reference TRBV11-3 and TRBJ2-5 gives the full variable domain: EAGVVQSPRYKIIEKKQPVAFWCNPISGHNTLYWYLQNLGQGPELLIRYENEEAVDDSQLPKDRFSAERLKGVDSTLKIQPAELGDSAVYLCASSSGLAETQYFGPGTRLLVL.

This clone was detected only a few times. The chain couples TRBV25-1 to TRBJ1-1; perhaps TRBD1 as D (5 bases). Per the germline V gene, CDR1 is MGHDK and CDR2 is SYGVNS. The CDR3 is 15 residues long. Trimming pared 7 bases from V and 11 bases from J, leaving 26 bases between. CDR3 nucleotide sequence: TGTGCCAGCACGGGGGTACGGGCCGACCAAACACGGGCTTTCTTT. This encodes CASTGVRADQTRAFF. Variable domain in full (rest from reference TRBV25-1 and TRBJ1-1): EADIYQTPRYLVIGTGKKITLECSQTMGHDKMYWYQQDPGMELHLIHYSYGVNSTEKGDLSSESTVSRIRTEHFPLTLESARPSHTSQYLCASTGVRADQTRAFFGQGTRLTVV.

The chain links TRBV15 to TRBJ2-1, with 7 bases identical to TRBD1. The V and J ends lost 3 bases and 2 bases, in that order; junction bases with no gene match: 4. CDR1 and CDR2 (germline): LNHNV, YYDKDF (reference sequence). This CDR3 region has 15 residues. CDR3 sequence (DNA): TGTGCCACCAGCAGTGACAGGGTACCCTACAATGAGCAGTTCTTC. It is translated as CATSSDRVPYNEQFF.

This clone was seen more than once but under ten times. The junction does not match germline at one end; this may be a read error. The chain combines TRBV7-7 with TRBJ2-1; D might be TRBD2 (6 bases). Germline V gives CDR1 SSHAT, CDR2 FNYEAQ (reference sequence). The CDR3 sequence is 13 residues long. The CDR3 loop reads CASSLGGPNEQFF. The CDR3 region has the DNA TGTGCTAGCAGCTTAGGAGGGCCTAATGAGCAGTTCTTC.

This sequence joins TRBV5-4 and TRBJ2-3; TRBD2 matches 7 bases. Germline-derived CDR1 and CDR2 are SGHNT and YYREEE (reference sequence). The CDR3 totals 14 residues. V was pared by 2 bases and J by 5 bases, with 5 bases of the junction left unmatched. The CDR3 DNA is TGTGCCAGCAGCTTTGGGCCTAGCGGAGATACGCAGTATTTT. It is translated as CASSFGPSGDTQYF.

DNA for the CDR3: TGTGCCAGCGGGGGGGAACCTGAAGCTTTCTTT. Translation: CASGGEPEAFF. The chain is built from TRBV6-5 and TRBJ1-1; TRBD1 is a possible D gene (5 bases). The V gene lost 8 bases and the J gene lost 6 bases, with 10 bases spanning the gap. Germline CDR1 MNHEY, CDR2 SVGAGI. The CDR3 consists of 11 residues.

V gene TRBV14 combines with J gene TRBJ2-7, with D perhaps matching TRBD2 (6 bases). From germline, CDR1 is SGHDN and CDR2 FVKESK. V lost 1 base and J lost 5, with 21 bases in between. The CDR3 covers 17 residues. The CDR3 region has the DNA TGTGCCAGCAGCCAAGGCTCTGCGGGGTCCCTTCGAGACGAGCAGTACTTC. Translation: CASSQGSAGSLRDEQYF.

The CDR3 region has the DNA TGTGCCAGCAGCTTATCCGGAGGTCGCGGAGCTTTCTTT. As protein: CASSLSGGRGAFF. J is TRBJ1-1 and V is TRBV7-2; D gene ambiguous. Germline V gene data show CDR1 as SGHTA and CDR2 as FQGNSA. The CDR3 covers 13 residues. V lost 2 bases to trimming and J lost 10 bases, with 14 bases between them.

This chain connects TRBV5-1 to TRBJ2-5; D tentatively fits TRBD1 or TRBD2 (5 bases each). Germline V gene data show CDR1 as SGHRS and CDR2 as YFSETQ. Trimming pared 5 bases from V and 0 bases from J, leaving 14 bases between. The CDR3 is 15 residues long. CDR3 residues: CASRYLRDHQETQYF. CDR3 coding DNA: TGCGCCAGCAGATACCTACGGGACCACCAAGAGACCCAGTACTTC.

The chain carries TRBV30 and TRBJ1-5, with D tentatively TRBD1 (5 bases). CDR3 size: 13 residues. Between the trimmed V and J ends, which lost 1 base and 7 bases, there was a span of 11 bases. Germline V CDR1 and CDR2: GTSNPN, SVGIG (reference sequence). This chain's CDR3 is CAWSAGDGQPQHF. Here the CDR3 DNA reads TGTGCCTGGAGTGCGGGGGACGGGCAGCCCCAGCATTTT.

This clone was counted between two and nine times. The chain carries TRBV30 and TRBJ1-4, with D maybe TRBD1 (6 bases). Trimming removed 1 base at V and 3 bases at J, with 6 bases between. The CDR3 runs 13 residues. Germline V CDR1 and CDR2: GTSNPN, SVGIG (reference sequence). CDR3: CAWSGQANEKLFF. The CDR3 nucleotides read TGTGCCTGGAGTGGACAGGCTAATGAAAAACTGTTTTTT.

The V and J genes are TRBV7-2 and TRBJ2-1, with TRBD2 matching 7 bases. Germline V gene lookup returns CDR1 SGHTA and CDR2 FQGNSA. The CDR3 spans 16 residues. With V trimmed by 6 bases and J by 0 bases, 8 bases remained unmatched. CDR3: CASSSRSGNSYNEQFF. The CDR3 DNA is TGTGCCAGCAGTTCAAGGAGCGGGAACTCCTACAATGAGCAGTTCTTC.

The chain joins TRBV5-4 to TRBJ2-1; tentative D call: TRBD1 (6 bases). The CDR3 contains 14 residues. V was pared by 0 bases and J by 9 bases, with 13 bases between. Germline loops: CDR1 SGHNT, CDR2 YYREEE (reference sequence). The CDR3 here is CASSLGGPRGEQFF. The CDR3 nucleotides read TGTGCCAGCAGCTTGGGGGGGCCTAGGGGTGAGCAGTTCTTC.

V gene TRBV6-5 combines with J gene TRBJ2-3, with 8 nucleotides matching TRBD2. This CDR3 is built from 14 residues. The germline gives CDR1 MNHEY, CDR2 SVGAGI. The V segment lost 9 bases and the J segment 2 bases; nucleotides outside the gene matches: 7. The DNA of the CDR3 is TGTGCCAGTAGACAGCGGGGGCCCACAGATACGCAGTATTTT. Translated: CASRQRGPTDTQYF.

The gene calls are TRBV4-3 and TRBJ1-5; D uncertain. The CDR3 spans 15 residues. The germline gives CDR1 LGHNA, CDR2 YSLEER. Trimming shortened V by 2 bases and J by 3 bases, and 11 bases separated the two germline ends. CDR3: CASSQSGSYNQPQHF. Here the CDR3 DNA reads TGCGCCAGCAGCCAATCAGGCAGTTACAATCAGCCCCAGCATTTT.

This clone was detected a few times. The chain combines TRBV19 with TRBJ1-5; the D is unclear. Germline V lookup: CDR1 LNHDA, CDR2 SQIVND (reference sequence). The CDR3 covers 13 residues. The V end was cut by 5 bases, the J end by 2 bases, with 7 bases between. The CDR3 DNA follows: TGTGCCAGTAGTCCTTTCGGCAATCAGCCCCAGCATTTT. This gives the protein CASSPFGNQPQHF.

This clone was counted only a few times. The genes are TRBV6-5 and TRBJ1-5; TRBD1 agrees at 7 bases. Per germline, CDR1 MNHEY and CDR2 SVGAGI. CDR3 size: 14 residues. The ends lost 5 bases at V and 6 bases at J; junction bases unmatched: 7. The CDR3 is CASSPGQAGQPQHF. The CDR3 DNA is TGTGCCAGCAGTCCCGGACAGGCTGGTCAGCCCCAGCATTTT.

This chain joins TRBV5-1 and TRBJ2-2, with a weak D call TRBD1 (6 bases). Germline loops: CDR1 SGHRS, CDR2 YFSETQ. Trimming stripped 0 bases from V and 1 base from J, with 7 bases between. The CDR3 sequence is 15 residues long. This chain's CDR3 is CASSLAGQNTGELFF. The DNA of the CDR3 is TGCGCCAGCAGCTTGGCGGGACAGAACACCGGGGAGCTGTTTTTT. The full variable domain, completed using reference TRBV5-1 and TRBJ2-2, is KAGVTQTPRYLIKTRGQQVTLSCSPISGHRSVSWYQQTPGQGLQFLFEYFSETQRNKGNFPGRFSGRQFSNSRSEMNVSTLELGDSALYLCASSLAGQNTGELFFGEGSRLTVL.

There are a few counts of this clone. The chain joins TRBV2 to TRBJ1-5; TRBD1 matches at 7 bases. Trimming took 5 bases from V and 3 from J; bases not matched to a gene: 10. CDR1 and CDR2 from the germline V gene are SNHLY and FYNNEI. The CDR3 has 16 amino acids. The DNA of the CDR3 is TGTGCCAGCAGTAGAAGACAGGGCATTGACAATCAGCCCCAGCATTTT. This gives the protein CASSRRQGIDNQPQHF.

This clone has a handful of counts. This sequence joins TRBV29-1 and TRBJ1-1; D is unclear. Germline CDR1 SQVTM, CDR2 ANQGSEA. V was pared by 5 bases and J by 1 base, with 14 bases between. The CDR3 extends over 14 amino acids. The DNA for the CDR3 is TGCAGCGTTTCCTTTCGAAGCGGGAACACTGAAGCTTTCTTT. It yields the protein CSVSFRSGNTEAFF. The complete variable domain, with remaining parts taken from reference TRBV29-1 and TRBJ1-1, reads SAVISQKPSRDICQRGTSLTIQCQVDSQVTMMFWYRQQPGQSLTLIATANQGSEATYESGFVIDKFPISRPNLTFSTLTVSNMSPEDSSIYLCSVSFRSGNTEAFFGQGTRLTVV.

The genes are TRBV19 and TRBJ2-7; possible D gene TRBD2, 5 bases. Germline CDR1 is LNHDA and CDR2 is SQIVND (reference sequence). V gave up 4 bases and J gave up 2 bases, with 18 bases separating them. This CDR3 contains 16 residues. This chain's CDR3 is CASSTGGGLPTYEQYF. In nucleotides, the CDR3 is TGTGCCAGTAGTACGGGTGGCGGGTTGCCCACCTACGAGCAGTACTTC.